This T cell receptor beta chain was sequenced in a study of T cell repertoires in cytomegalovirus infection. In TCRdb, the reads were re-called with MiXCR into one record per CDR3 protein. This sample has 450,000 to 650,000 distinct CDR3 sequences; around 27% occur once, and the top ten carry around 13%. The sample was PBMCs. This receptor was obtained from a human donor in good health (CMV status not recorded). Some clones in this sample may be carry-over from other donors' samples.

In DNA, the CDR3 is TGTGCCAGCAGTTTCCTTGAGGGTAGCACAGATACGCAGTATTTT. This gives the protein CASSFLEGSTDTQYF. The rearrangement joins TRBV12-3 or TRBV12-4 to TRBJ2-3, with a possible D match to TRBD2 (5 bases). V lost 3 bases, J lost 0 bases, and 10 bases lay in between. This CDR3 spans 15 amino acids.